The 18 T cell receptor beta chains below come from one sample, sequenced in a study of graft-versus-host responses after intestinal transplantation. Produced via immunoSEQ multiplex PCR; TCRdb's table is partial and in-frame only. The data contain under 25,000 clones, approximately 39% of them singletons. Sequences were derived from alloreactive CD4+ T cells from a mixed lymphocyte reaction culture, sampled before transplantation. This sample's subset: CFSE-low proliferating T cells sorted from approximately 6-day pre-transplant mixed lymphocyte reaction (GvH or HvG direction). The receptors were sampled from a human patient who was an organ donor for intestinal transplantation.

This clone appeared a few times. The chain couples TRBV6-5 to TRBJ2-7; D remains ambiguous. CDR3 length equals 12 residues. CDR1 is MNHEY and CDR2 is SVGAGI in the germline V gene. The ends were cut back, 5 bases at V and 6 bases at J, with 11 bases in the middle. The CDR3 nucleotides read TGTGCCAGCAGTCATAACCCTCGCGAGCAGTACTTC. Translating gives CASSHNPREQYF.

The chain employs TRBV18 and TRBJ1-1; possibly TRBD1 for D (6 bases). The CDR3 consists of 15 residues. CDR1 KGHSH and CDR2 LQKENI come from the germline V gene. V was trimmed by 1 base and J by 5 bases, leaving 14 bases between them. CDR3: CASSPRGGRGTEAFF. The CDR3 DNA reads as TGTGCCAGCTCACCACGAGGGGGTCGGGGAACTGAAGCTTTCTTT.

This clone showed up just a few times. V gene TRBV5-1 combines with J gene TRBJ1-1; 9 bases match TRBD1. This CDR3 has 14 amino acids. Per the germline V gene, CDR1 is SGHRS and CDR2 is YFSETQ. The V segment lost 5 bases and the J segment 3 bases; nucleotides outside the gene matches: 5. The CDR3, as DNA: TGCGCCAGCAGGGGGTGGACAGGGGACACTGAAGCTTTCTTT. Amino acids: CASRGWTGDTEAFF.

The chain links TRBV2 to TRBJ1-1; no firm D call. The V end lost 4 bases, the J end lost 5 bases, and 8 bases lay between the germline ends. CDR1 and CDR2 (germline): SNHLY, FYNNEI. CDR3 length equals 12 residues. The CDR3 nucleotides read TGTGCCAGCAGTGCCCAGGTTACTGAAGCTTTCTTT. This gives the protein CASSAQVTEAFF.

The rearrangement uses TRBV6-6 and TRBJ2-7, with 9 bases lining up with TRBD1. The CDR3 is made up of 14 amino acids. Germline values: CDR1 MNHNY, CDR2 SVGAGI (reference sequence). V was clipped by 6 bases and J by 3 bases; unmatched bases: 6. Written as DNA, the CDR3 is TGTGCCAGCAGAAAGACAGGGGGGCTCTACGAGCAGTACTTC. Its translation is CASRKTGGLYEQYF.

This chain uses TRBV7-2 with TRBJ2-3, with D unresolved. Trimming took off 0 bases at V and 3 bases at J, with 10 bases between the two ends. CDR1 SGHTA and CDR2 FQGNSA come from the germline V gene. This CDR3 is 15 amino acids long. CDR3 bases: TGTGCCAGCAGCTTAGCCTCCACTGGGACAGATACGCAGTATTTT. This sequence encodes CASSLASTGTDTQYF.

This clone has more than one count but fewer than ten. V gene TRBV20-1 combines with J gene TRBJ1-1, with TRBD1 as a possible D gene (5 bases). Germline V lookup: CDR1 DFQATT, CDR2 SNEGSKA (reference sequence). Trimming left V 6 bases short and J 4 bases short, with 9 bases between. The CDR3 consists of 11 residues. Written as DNA, the CDR3 is TGCAGTGCCCAGGGAGTCACTGAAGCTTTCTTT. As protein: CSAQGVTEAFF.

By share, this clone counts as medium-sized. The J gene is TRBJ1-3, the V gene TRBV11-3; D remains unclear. Germline values: CDR1 SGHNT, CDR2 YENEEA. There are 13 residues in the CDR3. V lost 5 bases to trimming and J lost 3 bases, with 8 bases between them. The CDR3 protein is CASSAALGNTIYF. The CDR3 nucleotides read TGTGCCAGCAGCGCTGCTCTTGGAAACACCATATATTTT.

V is TRBV9 and J is TRBJ2-3, with D possibly matching TRBD1 (5 bases). CDR1 is SGDLS and CDR2 is YYNGEE in the germline V gene. V lost 4 bases to trimming and J lost 0 bases, with 9 bases between them. The CDR3 covers 14 residues. In nucleotides, the CDR3 is TGTGCCAGCAGCAAGACAGTTAGCACAGATACGCAGTATTTT. This translates into CASSKTVSTDTQYF. The full variable domain, completed using reference TRBV9 and TRBJ2-3, is DSGVTQTPKHLITATGQRVTLRCSPRSGDLSVYWYQQSLDQGLQFLIQYYNGEERAKGNILERFSAQQFPDLHSELNLSSLELGDSALYFCASSKTVSTDTQYFGPGTRLTVL.

This sequence joins TRBV7-2 and TRBJ1-1; 8 positions agree with TRBD1. V lost 5 bases, J lost 7 bases, and 6 bases stayed unmatched. The CDR3 is 13 amino acids. The germline V gene has CDR1 SGHTA and CDR2 FQGNSA. The CDR3 DNA sequence: TGTGCCAGCAGCCTCAGGACAGGGAGTGAAGCTTTCTTT. It encodes CASSLRTGSEAFF.

This chain joins TRBV19 and TRBJ2-5, with D uncertain. CDR1 and CDR2 from the germline V gene are LNHDA and SQIVND (reference sequence). This CDR3 has 12 residues. V lost 6 bases, J lost 5 bases, and 10 bases lay in between. CDR3 protein: CASSRLGETQYF. CDR3 bases: TGTGCCAGTAGCCGGTTGGGGGAGACCCAGTACTTC.

The chain combines TRBV5-1 with TRBJ1-1; 7 nucleotides line up with TRBD1. The CDR3 spans 13 residues. V shed 5 bases and J 4 bases; nucleotides not matched to a gene: 5. Germline V lookup: CDR1 SGHRS, CDR2 YFSETQ. CDR3 region: CASSSPGGTEAFF. CDR3 DNA sequence: TGCGCCAGCAGTTCTCCAGGGGGCACTGAAGCTTTCTTT.

The rearrangement uses TRBV7-6 and TRBJ2-1; TRBD1 matches 9 bases. J was trimmed by 8 bases and V by 2 bases; bases with no gene match: 10. This CDR3 comprises 16 residues. CDR1 and CDR2 (germline): SGHVS, FNYEAQ. The CDR3 sequence: CASSLLGQGGFYEQFF. For the CDR3, the DNA is TGTGCCAGCAGCTTATTGGGACAGGGAGGGTTCTATGAGCAGTTCTTC.

The chain joins TRBV5-1 to TRBJ2-5; 8 bases are a match to TRBD2. The CDR3 covers 15 residues. Trimming took 2 bases from V and 5 from J; bases not matched to a gene: 8. Per the germline V gene, CDR1 is SGHRS and CDR2 is YFSETQ. The CDR3 DNA follows: TGCGCCAGCAGCTTCAGCGGGAGTGTGGGGGAGACCCAGTACTTC. It is translated as CASSFSGSVGETQYF.

The rearrangement links TRBV6-4 to TRBJ1-1, with unresolved D. V was pared by 6 bases and J by 9 bases, with 20 bases between. This CDR3 contains 14 residues. CDR1 is MRHNA and CDR2 is SNTAGT in the germline V gene. CDR3: CASRPGLRDHKAFF. CDR3 nucleotide sequence: TGTGCCAGCAGACCGGGCCTGCGTGACCACAAAGCTTTCTTT.

The chain is built from TRBV5-8 and TRBJ2-7; the match to TRBD1 covers 7 bases. This CDR3 spans 16 amino acids. V lost 5 bases to trimming and J lost 0 bases; unmatched junction nucleotides: 11. CDR1 is SGHTS and CDR2 is YDEGEE in the germline V gene. The CDR3 coding sequence is TGTGCCAGCAGTCCCAGGACAGGACCCCCCTCCTACGAGCAGTACTTC. This encodes CASSPRTGPPSYEQYF.

Comments on this clone: Sequence at one end of the junction differs from germline and may be a read error. Other DNA sequences from this sample encode an identical CDR3 as well. The chain employs TRBV7-9 and TRBJ1-2; no clear D. The germline CDR1 and CDR2 sequences are SEHNR and FQNEAQ (reference sequence). This CDR3 has 16 residues. The CDR3 DNA sequence: TGTGCTAGCAGCTTAGATGGTAGAGGGCGGGGATATGGCTACACCTTC. Its protein is CASSLDGRGRGYGYTF.

This clone appeared once. The chain's CDR3 is CSVSRGRGSAAFF. The CDR3 coding sequence is TGCAGCGTCAGCAGGGGGCGCGGATCGGCAGCTTTCTTT. The V gene is TRBV29-1, the J gene TRBJ1-1; 8 bases line up with TRBD1. The V gene end was trimmed by 6 bases and the J gene end by 10 bases; junction bases not matched to a gene: 13. The CDR3 runs to 13 residues. Germline assignment: CDR1 SQVTM and CDR2 ANQGSEA.